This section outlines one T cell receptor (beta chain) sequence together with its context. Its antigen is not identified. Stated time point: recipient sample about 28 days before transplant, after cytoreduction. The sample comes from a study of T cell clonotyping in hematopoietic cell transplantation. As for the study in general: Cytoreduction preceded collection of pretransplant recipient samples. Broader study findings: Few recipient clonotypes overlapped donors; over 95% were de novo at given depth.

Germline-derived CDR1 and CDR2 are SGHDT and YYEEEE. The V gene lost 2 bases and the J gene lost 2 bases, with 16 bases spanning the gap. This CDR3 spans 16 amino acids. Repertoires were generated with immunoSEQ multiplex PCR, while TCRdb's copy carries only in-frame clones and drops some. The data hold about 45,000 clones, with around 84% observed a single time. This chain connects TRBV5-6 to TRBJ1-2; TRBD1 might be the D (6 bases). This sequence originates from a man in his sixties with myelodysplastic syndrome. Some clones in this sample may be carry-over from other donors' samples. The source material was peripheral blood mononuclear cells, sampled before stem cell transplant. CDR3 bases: TGTGCCAGCAGCTTCGGGTTGGGGGGCCCAAACTATGGCTACACCTTC. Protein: CASSFGLGGPNYGYTF.